The TCR beta chain described here comes from a study of low-dose radiotherapy and immunotherapy resistance in tumors (dated by TCRdb to between 2021 and 2023). In the study overall: In Cohort 1, each fraction delivered 0.5 Gy every 2 weeks, and the prescribed total PTV dose was 6.5 Gy. Cohort 2 received 1 Gy per fraction every two weeks, with a total of 13 Gy over 26 weeks. Patients were given nivolumab as a 240 mg flat dose every two weeks and ipilimumab at 1 mg/kg every six weeks, with both drugs delivered intravenously. Cyclophosphamide 200 mg/m2 was given intravenously every two weeks, one day before each radiation and immunotherapy administration. Eight patients were included in the translational analysis: three from the first dose cohort and the first five from the second dose cohort. Aspirin 300 mg was taken orally once daily by patients for four cycles, starting on cycle 1 day 1. Randomization of trial participants into treatment groups was not performed.

The sequencer was an Illumina HiSeq 2500. Superscript III and a set of TRAV- and TRBV-specific primers were used to synthesize first-strand cDNA, so that both TCRalpha and TCRbeta chains were covered. TCRs were amplified with Phusion for approximately 21 PCR cycles, with a constant-region primer paired with the adapter attached to the V primers. The isolated mRNA was amplified using the MessageAmp II aRNA Amplification Kit, with in vitro transcription performed for about 15 hours at 37 degrees C. The Dynabeads mRNA DIRECT Purification Kit was used to isolate mRNA for TCR sequencing. Indexed Illumina adapters were added in a second approximately 26-cycle Phusion PCR, and the resulting products were purified with AMPure XP beads. Per the source publication's procedure: Using custom Perl scripts, TCR sequences encoding the same protein were pooled, out-of-frame sequences were removed, and the abundance of each clonotype was computed. Any TCR sequence supported by only a single read was excluded from analysis. Among the metrics used to describe the repertoires were Shannon entropy, Gini index, clonality, richness, and the frequency of TCRs shared between repertoires. TCRdb took the public reads, trimmed them with fastp at Q25, ran MiXCR for clone calling and kept in-frame beta chains. Rows are unified per CDR3 protein, each entry keeping the most common DNA and genes. TCRdb's processing, not the authors', yielded these V and J calls. This sample is represented by tens of thousands of distinct CDR3 sequences; 26% of them were singletons. Clones ranked in the top ten supply approximately 7% of the sample.

This sample's time point label indicates: before trial treatment. The donors came from RACIN, which was a single-arm phase I dose-escalation trial that paired nivolumab and ipilimumab with aspirin, low-dose cyclophosphamide and low-dose radiotherapy. Patients were eligible if they had advanced solid tumors that were TIL-negative. The V end gives up 0 bases and the J end 9 bases, leaving 12 bases in the junction not matched to a gene. The CDR3 starts with the cysteine, ends with the phenylalanine, and has 17 residues. The sequence is cut down to CDR3 DNA, 51 bases in frame from base 1. Reading the germline V gene gives CDR1 LGHNA and CDR2 YNFKEQ. Concerning this clonotype itself: Its antigen is currently not known. No base-level quality is on record; no much larger clone is a single base apart.

The chain couples TRBV4-2 to TRBJ2-1, with 9 middle bases fitting TRBD2. The TCR comes from a male donor with rectosigmoid adenocarcinoma. The sample consisted of PBMCs, taken before treatment. This receptor carries the CDR3 CASSQDVSSGRLAEQFF. The bases read TGTGCCAGCAGCCAAGATGTGTCCAGCGGGAGGTTAGCTGAGCAGTTCTTC.